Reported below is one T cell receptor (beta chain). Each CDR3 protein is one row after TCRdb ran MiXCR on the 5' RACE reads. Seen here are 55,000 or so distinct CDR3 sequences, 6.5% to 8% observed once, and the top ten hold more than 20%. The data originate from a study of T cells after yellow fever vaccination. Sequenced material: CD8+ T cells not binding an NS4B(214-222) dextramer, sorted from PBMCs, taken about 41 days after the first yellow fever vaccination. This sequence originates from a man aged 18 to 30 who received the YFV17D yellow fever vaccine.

This chain's CDR3 is CAWSTWEGTGELFF. The DNA of the CDR3 is TGTGCCTGGAGTACTTGGGAGGGCACCGGGGAGCTGTTTTTT. The chain carries TRBV30 and TRBJ2-2; the match to TRBD2 covers 7 bases. Germline CDR1 is GTSNPN and CDR2 is SVGIG (reference sequence). The V segment lost 2 bases and the J segment 4 bases; nucleotides outside the gene matches: 4. The CDR3 runs to 14 residues.